The source of this TCR beta chain is a study of T cells after yellow fever vaccination. This clonotype was seen ten or more times. The antigen remains unidentified. V shed 2 bases and J shed 5 bases, with 5 bases lying between them. The length of the CDR3 is 12 residues. Germline lookup yields CDR1 SGHTA and CDR2 FQGNSA. TCRdb re-analysed the 5' RACE reads in MiXCR, keeping a single row per CDR3 protein. The sample carries around 600,000 distinct CDR3 sequences, around 12% recorded once. Study-wide results and limits: FACS-sorted repertoires could harbor abundant contaminating bulk-population clonotypes. Among primary-vaccination clones, most reappeared after the booster, at 96% for CD4 and approximately 90% for CD8.

This chain links TRBV7-2 with TRBJ2-3; no clear D. This specimen was PBMCs, taken on the day of the yellow fever booster vaccination. This TCR came from a man between 25 and 39 years old who received the YFV17D yellow fever vaccine. CDR3 bases: TGTGCCAGCAGCTTAATGAGAGATACGCAGTATTTT. This gives the protein CASSLMRDTQYF.